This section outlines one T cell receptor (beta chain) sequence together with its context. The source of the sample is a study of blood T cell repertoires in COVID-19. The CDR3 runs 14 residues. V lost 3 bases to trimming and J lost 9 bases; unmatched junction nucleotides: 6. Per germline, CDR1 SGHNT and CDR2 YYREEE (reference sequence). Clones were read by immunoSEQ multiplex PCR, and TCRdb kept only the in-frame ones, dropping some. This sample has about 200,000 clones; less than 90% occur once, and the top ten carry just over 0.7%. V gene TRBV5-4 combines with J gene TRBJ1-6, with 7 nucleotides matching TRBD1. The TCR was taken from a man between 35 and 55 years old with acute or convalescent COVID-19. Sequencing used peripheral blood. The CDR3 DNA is TGTGCCAGCAGCTACAGGGGCGCCTCTTCACCCCTCCACTTT. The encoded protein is CASSYRGASSPLHF.